A selection of T cell receptor beta chains follows, all from one sample in a study of neoadjuvant anti-PD-1 for oral cavity cancer. Here immunoSEQ multiplex PCR was the method, and the copy in TCRdb shows in-frame clones only, minus some. The sample lists roughly 13,000 clones; around 70% were seen once. Sequences were derived from PBMCs, sampled before nivolumab (anti-PD-1) treatment. The source of these receptors is a person between 40 and 85 years old with oral cavity squamous cell carcinoma. CDR3s include the opening cysteine and the closing phenylalanine or tryptophan. A D gene is named only where the DNA matches it firmly. Some rows mark clone size as missing; the rest say once, few, many or name a class of expanded clone.

clone size | J gene | D gene | V gene | CDR3 DNA | CDR3 protein
- | TRBJ1-1 | - | TRBV9 | TGTGCCAGCAGAGTAAGGGGTTCAGGGGACACTGAAGCTTTCTTT | CASRVRGSGDTEAFF
- | TRBJ1-6 | - | TRBV29-1 | TGCAGCGACGAACGGGGTTATAATTCACCCCTCCACTTT | CSDERGYNSPLHF
few | TRBJ1-2 | - | TRBV6-1 | TGTGCCAGCAGTGAGAACGGACGGCTTAACTATGGCTACACCTTC | CASSENGRLNYGYTF
- | TRBJ2-3 | - | TRBV30 | TGTGCCTGGAGTGTAACAGCCACAGATACGCAGTATTTT | CAWSVTATDTQYF
- | TRBJ1-5 | - | TRBV7-2 | TGTGCCAGCAGCTTATGGGCTCGTGGGACGGAACTTCATCAGCCCCAGCATTTT | CASSLWARGTELHQPQHF
- | TRBJ1-6 | - | TRBV14 | TGTGCCAGCAGCCAGTTATCAGTTGGTGCACCCCTCCACTTT | CASSQLSVGAPLHF
few | TRBJ1-2 | - | TRBV6-6 | TGTGCCAGCAGTTACACAGGACAGAACTATGGCTACACCTTC | CASSYTGQNYGYTF
- | TRBJ1-5 | - | TRBV5-5 | TGTGCCAGCAGCTTGCAGGTAGGGCAGGGGTATAGCAATCAGCCCCAGCATTTT | CASSLQVGQGYSNQPQHF
- | TRBJ2-5 | - | TRBV11-2 | TGTGCCAGCAGCCGGAGGAGGGAAGAGACCCAGTACTTC | CASSRRREETQYF
- | TRBJ1-2 | - | TRBV10-3 | TGTGCCATCAGTGACTTATCGGGAGCTAACTATGGCTACACCTTC | CAISDLSGANYGYTF
- | TRBJ1-3 | TRBD1 | TRBV2 | TGTGCCAGCAGTGGCAGGGGGGACACCATATATTTT | CASSGRGDTIYF
- | TRBJ2-3 | - | TRBV4-1 | TGCGCCAGCAGCCAAGAGCGAACTACCAGAAATACGCAGTATTTT | CASSQERTTRNTQYF
- | TRBJ1-5 | TRBD1 | TRBV6-1 | TGTGCCAGCAGTGGGGGGGACAGGGGAGGATTTCAGCCCCAGCATTTT | CASSGGDRGGFQPQHF
- | TRBJ1-4 | - | TRBV7-6 | TGTGCCAGCAGCTTAGGCACCCGCGCCTTACTGTTTTTT | CASSLGTRALLFF
- | TRBJ2-5 | TRBD1 | TRBV19 | TGTGCCAGTAGTATAGTTGCAGGGGGTAGCCAAGAGACCCAGTACTTC | CASSIVAGGSQETQYF
- | TRBJ2-2 | TRBD1 | TRBV12-5 | TGTGCTAGTGGCCGCATGCAGGGGGCTGCGGTCGGGGAGCTGTTTTTT | CASGRMQGAAVGELFF
- | TRBJ2-3 | TRBD1 | TRBV10-2 | TGCGCCAGCAGTGGAGAGGGGGCGAGGACAGATACGCAGTATTTT | CASSGEGARTDTQYF
- | TRBJ1-4 | TRBD1 | TRBV19 | TGTGCCAGTAGTATTTTCCGGAGGACAGGGGGGAATGAAAAACTGTTTTTT | CASSIFRRTGGNEKLFF
- | TRBJ2-7 | TRBD1 | TRBV7-9 | TGTGCCAGCAGCAACCCTCTAACGACAGGGACCGCCTACGAGCAGTACTTC | CASSNPLTTGTAYEQYF
few | TRBJ2-7 | TRBD1 | TRBV6-1 | TGTGCCAGCAGTGAAGGACAGGGGCGAAAAATTTACGAGCAGTACTTC | CASSEGQGRKIYEQYF
- | TRBJ2-5 | TRBD2 | TRBV25-1 | TGTGCCAGCAGACCGGGACTAGCGGGGGGCCTACGGGTGGGGACCCAGTACTTC | CASRPGLAGGLRVGTQYF
- | TRBJ2-3 | - | TRBV5-1 | TGCGCCAGCAGCTTGGACCAGGGGACAGATACGCAGTATTTT | CASSLDQGTDTQYF
- | TRBJ2-5 | TRBD1 | TRBV5-4 | TGTGCCAGCAGCTTCCAGGGGGCGAGGATGGAGACCCAGTACTTC | CASSFQGARMETQYF
- | TRBJ2-7 | - | TRBV7-2 | TGTGCCAGCAGCATCGCCGCCTACGAGCAGTACTTC | CASSIAAYEQYF
once | TRBJ2-1 | TRBD2 | TRBV6-4 | TGTGCCAGCAGTGACCCTTCGACTAGCGGGAGTGCGCAGTTCTTC | CASSDPSTSGSAQFF
- | TRBJ1-5 | TRBD1 | TRBV5-8 | TGTGCCAGCAGCCTCGACAGGGGAGGTAGCAATCAGCCCCAGCATTTT | CASSLDRGGSNQPQHF
- | TRBJ1-4 | - | TRBV2 | TGTGCCAGCAGTGACCGCAGCGGGGAAAAACTGTTTTTT | CASSDRSGEKLFF
- | TRBJ1-2 | - | TRBV19 | TGTGCCAGTAGGGGAGGGGGGCGCGACTATGGCTACACCTTC | CASRGGGRDYGYTF
- | TRBJ2-1 | - | TRBV6-5 | TGTGCCAGCAGACGAGCTAGATGGGCCTACAATGAGCAGTTCTTC | CASRRARWAYNEQFF